The 15 T cell receptor beta chains given below trace back to one sample, sequenced in a study of T-cell memory formation after mild COVID-19. TCRdb passed the 5' RACE reads through MiXCR, listing each CDR3 protein once. The table has 350,000 to 450,000 distinct CDR3 sequences, 20% seen once. The sample taken for sequencing was PBMCs or a T cell subset sorted from them (not recorded which). The origin of the receptors is an adult woman who had mild COVID-19 (a few samples of this study predate the infection). Cell type and time point are not known.

In its sample, this clonotype was seen a few times. The chain uses TRBV5-1 and TRBJ2-7, with 9 positions matching TRBD1. Losses at the gene ends were 3 bases for V and 2 bases for J; bases not matched to a gene: 6. CDR3 length equals 15 residues. Germline CDR1 is SGHRS and CDR2 is YFSETQ. This CDR3 is CASSYDRGKPYEQYF. The CDR3 DNA is TGCGCCAGCAGCTATGACAGGGGGAAGCCCTACGAGCAGTACTTC. Complete variable domain (other parts from reference TRBV5-1 and TRBJ2-7): KAGVTQTPRYLIKTRGQQVTLSCSPISGHRSVSWYQQTPGQGLQFLFEYFSETQRNKGNFPGRFSGRQFSNSRSEMNVSTLELGDSALYLCASSYDRGKPYEQYFGPGTRLTVT.

This clonotype was picked up a small number of times. This chain joins TRBV7-3 and TRBJ2-1; possibly TRBD1 for D (5 bases). CDR1 SGHTA and CDR2 FQGTGA come from the germline V gene. This CDR3 is 15 amino acids long. V gave up 4 bases and J gave up 0 bases, with 10 bases separating them. The CDR3 reads CASSSDSFSYNEQFF. CDR3 nucleotides: TGTGCCAGCAGCTCCGACAGCTTCTCCTACAATGAGCAGTTCTTC.

The chain joins TRBV27 to TRBJ1-6; weak D call: TRBD1 (5 bases). The CDR3 consists of 14 residues. CDR1 MNHEY and CDR2 SMNVEV come from the germline V gene (reference sequence). Trimming left V 5 bases short and J 10 bases short, with 15 bases between. CDR3 loop: CASSPPGSWSPLHF. The CDR3 bases are TGTGCCAGCAGTCCCCCAGGGAGCTGGTCACCCCTCCACTTT.

This clonotype has a handful of counts. The V gene is TRBV7-2, the J gene TRBJ2-5; D not resolved. Germline values: CDR1 SGHTA, CDR2 FQGNSA. The CDR3 spans 12 residues. Trimming shortened V by 6 bases and J by 1 base, and 6 bases separated the two germline ends. The CDR3 sequence is CASRRTQETQYF. CDR3 sequence (DNA): TGTGCCAGCAGACGTACCCAAGAGACCCAGTACTTC.

The V call is TRBV20-1, the J call TRBJ2-7, with a possible D match to TRBD2 (6 bases). Trimming took 7 bases from V and 0 from J, leaving 16 bases between them. The germline gives CDR1 DFQATT, CDR2 SNEGSKA (reference sequence). This CDR3 has 14 residues. CDR3 coding DNA: TGCAGTGGAAGGGGTCAGGGAGGCTCCTACGAGCAGTACTTC. Translating gives CSGRGQGGSYEQYF.

The genes are TRBV28 and TRBJ2-6; D gene unclear. This CDR3 is 14 amino acids long. Germline V gives CDR1 MDHEN, CDR2 SYDVKM. The V and J ends lost 1 base and 5 bases respectively, with 6 bases between them. This CDR3 reads CASSLLGRANVLTF. The CDR3 DNA is TGTGCCAGCAGTTTATTAGGACGGGCCAACGTCCTGACTTTC.

This clonotype was detected a few times. This chain connects TRBV7-9 to TRBJ2-7; D is perhaps TRBD1 (7 bases). The CDR3 covers 16 residues. Germline V CDR1 and CDR2: SEHNR, FQNEAQ (reference sequence). The V and J ends lost 1 base and 4 bases respectively, with 17 bases between them. The CDR3 DNA reads as TGTGCCAGCAGCTTAGGGTCGTCAGGGGGGCGTTACGAGCAGTACTTC. This gives the protein CASSLGSSGGRYEQYF.

V and J are TRBV12-3 or TRBV12-4 and TRBJ2-7; D gene ambiguous. With 7 bases removed from V and 4 bases from J, the gap between germline ends came to 17 bases. The CDR3 covers 14 residues. For the CDR3, the DNA is TGTGCCAGCACCTTCGGACCGGGCACGTACGAGCAGTACTTC. Translated, it gives CASTFGPGTYEQYF.

The V and J genes are TRBV7-9 and TRBJ2-2, with 9 positions matching TRBD1. V was pared by 1 base and J by 7 bases, with 4 bases of the junction left unmatched. The CDR3 loop spans 15 amino acids. The germline gives CDR1 SEHNR, CDR2 FQNEAQ (reference sequence). The CDR3 spells CASSLDTGGVGELFF. The CDR3 coding sequence is TGTGCCAGCAGCTTAGATACAGGGGGCGTCGGGGAGCTGTTTTTT.

This chain connects TRBV20-1 to TRBJ2-1; 7 bases line up with TRBD1. Losses at the gene ends were 6 bases for V and 3 bases for J; bases not matched to a gene: 11. This CDR3 has 15 amino acids. Germline V gives CDR1 DFQATT, CDR2 SNEGSKA (reference sequence). The DNA for the CDR3 is TGCAGTGCACGAAGGGGGCGCCTAGGCTACAATGAGCAGTTCTTC. Translation: CSARRGRLGYNEQFF.

The chain links TRBV5-6 to TRBJ1-1, with D hard to call. CDR1 is SGHDT, CDR2 YYEEEE, per germline. The V gene lost 1 base and the J gene lost 5 bases, with 12 bases spanning the gap. CDR3 size: 14 residues. This chain's CDR3 is CASSLSAGWTEAFF. CDR3 nucleotide sequence: TGTGCCAGCAGCTTGTCAGCGGGATGGACTGAAGCTTTCTTT.

This clonotype came up a few times. The CDR3 region is CASSQAGSGTEAFF. CDR3 sequence (DNA): TGTGCCAGCAGCCAAGCGGGGAGCGGCACTGAAGCTTTCTTT. The rearrangement links TRBV3-1 to TRBJ1-1; D is unresolved. The germline V and J ends were trimmed by 1 base and 4 bases, with 10 bases remaining between them. Germline assignment: CDR1 LGHDT and CDR2 YNNKEL (reference sequence). This CDR3 region has 14 residues.

This clonotype was picked up a small number of times. The chain employs TRBV20-1 and TRBJ1-5, with 9 bases lining up with TRBD1. CDR3 size: 16 residues. Germline V CDR1 and CDR2: DFQATT, SNEGSKA (reference sequence). The V segment lost 0 bases and the J segment 3 bases; nucleotides outside the gene matches: 6. CDR3 coding DNA: TGCAGTGCTAGAGATTGGGGGACAGGGTTCAATCAGCCCCAGCATTTT. Protein sequence: CSARDWGTGFNQPQHF.

The genes are TRBV7-6 and TRBJ1-6; D gene unclear. CDR3 length: 13 residues. V was shortened by 4 bases and J by 8 bases, with 9 bases between the two germline ends. The germline CDR1 and CDR2 sequences are SGHVS and FNYEAQ. The CDR3 DNA is TGTGCCAGCAGCTCCAGACCTGATTCACCCCTCCACTTT. Translating gives CASSSRPDSPLHF.

V usage is TRBV30 and J usage is TRBJ2-7, with 8 bases fitting TRBD2. Germline assignment: CDR1 GTSNPN and CDR2 SVGIG (reference sequence). This CDR3 has 16 amino acids. Losses at the gene ends were 1 base for V and 5 bases for J; bases not matched to a gene: 13. The CDR3: CAWSAQRGLVRNEQYF. CDR3 DNA sequence: TGTGCCTGGAGTGCTCAAAGGGGACTAGTACGAAACGAGCAGTACTTC.